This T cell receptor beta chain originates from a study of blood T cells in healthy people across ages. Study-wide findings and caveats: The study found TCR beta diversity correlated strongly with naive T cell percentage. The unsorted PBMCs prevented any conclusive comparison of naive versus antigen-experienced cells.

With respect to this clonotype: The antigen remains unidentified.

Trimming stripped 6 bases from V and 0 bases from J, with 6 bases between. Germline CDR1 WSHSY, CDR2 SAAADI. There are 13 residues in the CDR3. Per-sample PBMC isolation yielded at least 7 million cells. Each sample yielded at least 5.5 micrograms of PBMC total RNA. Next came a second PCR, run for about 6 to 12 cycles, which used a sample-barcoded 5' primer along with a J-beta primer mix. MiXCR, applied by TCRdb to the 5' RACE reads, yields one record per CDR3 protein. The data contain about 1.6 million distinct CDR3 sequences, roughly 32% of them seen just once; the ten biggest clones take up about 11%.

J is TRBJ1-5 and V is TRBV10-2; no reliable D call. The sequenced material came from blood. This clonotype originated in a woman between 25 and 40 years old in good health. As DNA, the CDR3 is TGCGCCAGCAGGCCGAATAGCAATCAGCCCCAGCATTTT. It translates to CASRPNSNQPQHF.